These 32 T cell receptor beta chains originate from one sample sequenced in a study of shared clonotypes between healthy human individuals. Measured with immunoSEQ multiplex PCR; TCRdb has only the in-frame clones, and not every one. This table has about 1 million clones, 65% to 80% appearing once. Sequenced material: memory CD4+ T cells sorted from blood. The subset here: CD45RA-negative fraction. Every receptor here comes from a man between 18 and 35 years old in good health.

This clone was picked up a small number of times. This rearrangement joins TRBV19 to TRBJ2-3; D assignment may be TRBD1 or TRBD2 (5 bases each). CDR1 is LNHDA, CDR2 SQIVND, per germline (reference sequence). The CDR3 runs to 15 residues. The V and J ends lost 4 bases and 3 bases respectively, with 14 bases between them. The CDR3 DNA reads as TGTGCCAGTAGTACTTCGGGACCGGATACAGATACGCAGTATTTT. As protein: CASSTSGPDTDTQYF.

In DNA, the CDR3 is TGTGCCAGCAGCTTTAGTCGGAGTAGCACAGATACGCAGTATTTT. This codes for CASSFSRSSTDTQYF. V gene TRBV9 combines with J gene TRBJ2-3; D not certain. Between the trimmed V and J ends, which lost 4 bases and 0 bases, there was a span of 12 bases. This CDR3 spans 15 amino acids. CDR1 and CDR2 from the germline V gene are SGDLS and YYNGEE.

The gene calls are TRBV10-3 and TRBJ1-1; 7 nucleotides match TRBD1. V lost 4 bases and J lost 3; bases outside the gene matches: 8. The CDR3 has 15 amino acids. CDR1 is ENHRY and CDR2 is SYGVKD in the germline V gene. CDR3 sequence: CAISAYGGTDTEAFF. DNA for the CDR3: TGTGCCATCAGTGCTTATGGTGGGACAGACACTGAAGCTTTCTTT.

This clone was found once. V gene TRBV5-1 combines with J gene TRBJ1-2; D gene unclear. V was shortened by 3 bases and J by 5 bases, with 14 bases between the two germline ends. Per germline, CDR1 SGHRS and CDR2 YFSETQ. This CDR3 has 14 amino acids. In DNA form, the CDR3 reads TGCGCCAGCAGCTCGACCCCAACAGAATATGGCTACACCTTC. It encodes CASSSTPTEYGYTF.

The chain couples TRBV29-1 to TRBJ2-3; the match to TRBD2 covers 11 bases. In germline, CDR1 is SQVTM, CDR2 ANQGSEA. The CDR3 is 14 amino acids. Trimming removed 7 bases from V and 4 bases from J; junction bases left unmatched: 7. The CDR3 sequence is CSALLAGAPDTQYF. In DNA, the CDR3 is TGCAGCGCCTTACTAGCGGGGGCCCCAGATACGCAGTATTTT.

This clone has more than one count but fewer than ten. V usage is TRBV5-1 and J usage is TRBJ2-3; TRBD1 might be the D (6 bases). This CDR3 region has 16 residues. The V end lost 5 bases, the J end lost 2 bases, and 18 bases lay between the germline ends. CDR1 and CDR2 (germline): SGHRS, YFSETQ. In DNA, the CDR3 is TGCGCCAGCAGTTTGACTCTACAGGGATTCACAGATACGCAGTATTTT. It translates to CASSLTLQGFTDTQYF.

In this sample, this clone turned up once. The rearrangement links TRBV18 to TRBJ2-2; D not certain. Looked up from germline, CDR1 is KGHSH and CDR2 is LQKENI. V gave up 3 bases and J gave up 5 bases, with 10 bases separating them. The CDR3 consists of 14 residues. CDR3 loop: CASSPFGLTGELFF. DNA of the CDR3: TGTGCCAGCTCACCCTTCGGTTTGACCGGGGAGCTGTTTTTT. Full variable domain (outside the CDR3, taken from reference TRBV18 and TRBJ2-2): NAGVMQNPRHLVRRRGQEARLRCSPMKGHSHVYWYRQLPEEGLKFMVYLQKENIIDESGMPKERFSAEFPKEGPSILRIQQVVRGDSAAYFCASSPFGLTGELFFGEGSRLTVL.

This clone was seen only a few times. The chain couples TRBV10-2 to TRBJ1-1, with no clear D. Trimming pared 2 bases from V and 3 bases from J, leaving 7 bases between. The CDR3 runs 13 residues. CDR1 is WSHSY and CDR2 is SAAADI in the germline V gene. The CDR3: CASSEQVHTEAFF. In DNA, the CDR3 is TGCGCCAGCAGTGAGCAGGTCCACACTGAAGCTTTCTTT.

This chain links TRBV18 with TRBJ2-5; D is possibly TRBD2 (6 bases). The CDR3 totals 16 residues. V lost 1 base, J lost 5 bases, and 17 bases lay in between. Germline CDR1 reads KGHSH; CDR2 reads LQKENI. CDR3 region: CASSPQRAGPLETQYF. CDR3 sequence (DNA): TGTGCCAGCTCACCACAAAGGGCGGGACCCCTCGAGACCCAGTACTTC.

V and J are TRBV6-1 and TRBJ1-2; 7 nucleotides line up with TRBD1. This CDR3 spans 14 amino acids. V lost 11 bases to trimming and J lost 1 base; unmatched junction nucleotides: 10. CDR1 and CDR2 (germline): MNHNS, SASEGT. CDR3 loop: CAGRRAGGNYGYTF. For the CDR3, the DNA is TGTGCCGGACGTAGGGCAGGGGGTAACTATGGCTACACCTTC.

The rearrangement uses TRBV19 and TRBJ1-1; TRBD1 might be the D (5 bases). Germline CDR1 reads LNHDA; CDR2 reads SQIVND (reference sequence). CDR3 length: 16 residues. V was shortened by 8 bases and J by 0 bases, with 19 bases between the two germline ends. CDR3 amino acids: CASRSAPGSLNTEAFF. The CDR3 DNA is TGTGCCAGTCGAAGCGCTCCAGGGTCACTGAACACTGAAGCTTTCTTT.

This clone came up many times. V is TRBV28 and J is TRBJ2-6, with TRBD1 matching over 8 bases. The CDR3 is made up of 17 amino acids. Germline CDR1 and CDR2: MDHEN and SYDVKM. V trimming: 3 bases; J trimming: 1 base; junction bases outside the gene matches: 5. The CDR3 here is CASSFAGGFSGANVLTF. CDR3 nucleotides: TGTGCCAGCAGTTTTGCAGGGGGCTTTTCTGGGGCCAACGTCCTGACTTTC.

Details on this clone: Different DNA sequences within this sample yield the same CDR3. The chain combines TRBV6-1 with TRBJ2-7; D is undetermined. CDR3 length equals 11 residues. V was trimmed by 5 bases and J by 3 bases, leaving 5 bases between them. Germline V gives CDR1 MNHNS, CDR2 SASEGT. The CDR3 here is CASSINYEQYF. The CDR3, as DNA: TGTGCCAGCAGTATCAACTACGAGCAGTACTTC.

This clone was seen more than once but under ten times. The CDR3 spells CASSPGTESSNQPQHF. CDR3 DNA sequence: TGTGCCAGCAGTCCCGGGACAGAGAGTAGCAATCAGCCCCAGCATTTT. This chain links TRBV28 with TRBJ1-5; TRBD1 agrees at 7 bases. V lost 5 bases and J lost 0; bases outside the gene matches: 7. This CDR3 region has 16 residues. Germline assignment: CDR1 MDHEN and CDR2 SYDVKM. The entire variable domain, with the rest obtained from reference TRBV28 and TRBJ1-5, is as follows: DVKVTQSSRYLVKRTGEKVFLECVQDMDHENMFWYRQDPGLGLRLIYFSYDVKMKEKGDIPEGYSVSREKKERFSLILESASTNQTSMYLCASSPGTESSNQPQHFGDGTRLSIL.

The chain has TRBV5-1 and TRBJ1-6, with unresolved D. The germline V gene has CDR1 SGHRS and CDR2 YFSETQ. V dropped 4 bases and J dropped 8 bases, with 10 bases sitting between them. The CDR3 runs to 13 residues. The CDR3 DNA is TGCGCCAGCAGCGTCCTCATGGATTCACCCCTCCACTTT. This translates into CASSVLMDSPLHF.

J is TRBJ2-7 and V is TRBV30, with 7 bases that match TRBD1. CDR3 size: 12 residues. V lost 5 bases and J lost 2; bases outside the gene matches: 3. Germline-derived CDR1 and CDR2 are GTSNPN and SVGIG (reference sequence). The CDR3 is CAWGQEPYEQYF. The DNA of the CDR3 is TGTGCCTGGGGACAGGAGCCCTACGAGCAGTACTTC.

This clone was seen more than once but under ten times. The V call is TRBV5-8, the J call TRBJ2-7, with 7 bases that match TRBD2. Per germline, CDR1 SGHTS and CDR2 YDEGEE. The ends lost 1 base at V and 12 bases at J; junction bases unmatched: 7. CDR3 size: 12 residues. CDR3 in DNA: TGTGCCAGCAGCTTGTCAATGACGGGAGGGTACTTC. It translates to CASSLSMTGGYF. The entire variable domain, with the rest obtained from reference TRBV5-8 and TRBJ2-7, is as follows: EAGVTQSPTHLIKTRGQQATLRCSPISGHTSVYWYQQALGLGLQFLLWYDEGEERNRGNFPPRFSGRQFPNYSSELNVNALELEDSALYLCASSLSMTGGYFGPGTRLTVT.

The chain has TRBV30 and TRBJ1-1; D is undetermined. V was shortened by 8 bases and J by 0 bases, with 13 bases between the two germline ends. Germline-derived CDR1 and CDR2 are GTSNPN and SVGIG (reference sequence). The CDR3 contains 13 residues. The CDR3 here is CAGTNAMNTEAFF. CDR3 coding DNA: TGTGCCGGAACGAATGCGATGAACACTGAAGCTTTCTTT.

This chain connects TRBV4-1 to TRBJ2-3; 8 nucleotides agree with TRBD1. J lost 0 bases, V lost 3 bases, and 2 bases had no gene match. Germline CDR1 and CDR2: MGHRA and YSYEKL. This CDR3 spans 15 amino acids. CDR3 sequence reads: CASSHTGGSTDTQYF. CDR3 bases: TGCGCCAGCAGCCACACAGGGGGTAGCACAGATACGCAGTATTTT.

V gene TRBV2 combines with J gene TRBJ2-5; 9 bases match TRBD1. Germline values: CDR1 SNHLY, CDR2 FYNNEI. The CDR3 is made up of 15 amino acids. J lost 2 bases, V lost 6 bases, and 7 bases had no gene match. The CDR3 spells CASSLNRGRQETQYF. The DNA for the CDR3 is TGTGCCAGCAGCCTTAACAGGGGGCGACAAGAGACCCAGTACTTC.

This chain uses TRBV11-2 with TRBJ2-4; maybe TRBD2 (5 bases). This CDR3 has 15 amino acids. V was cut by 1 base and J by 5 bases, with 12 bases left in between. Per the germline V gene, CDR1 is SGHAT and CDR2 is FQNNGV. The CDR3 DNA reads as TGTGCCAGCAGCTTAGGCGGGCAGAGGGAAAACATTCAGTACTTC. Translation: CASSLGGQRENIQYF.

The chain recombines TRBV19 with TRBJ1-2; D remains unclear. CDR1 LNHDA and CDR2 SQIVND come from the germline V gene (reference sequence). There are 13 residues in the CDR3. Trimming shortened V by 0 bases and J by 2 bases, and 4 bases separated the two germline ends. This chain's CDR3 is CASSIERNYGYTF. Written as DNA, the CDR3 is TGTGCCAGTAGTATAGAACGGAACTATGGCTACACCTTC.

The V and J genes are TRBV7-2 and TRBJ1-5; weak D call: TRBD1 (5 bases). Germline V CDR1 and CDR2: SGHTA, FQGNSA. V was shortened by 5 bases and J by 2 bases, with 13 bases between the two germline ends. The CDR3 runs 15 residues. This chain's CDR3 is CASSPLGVGNQPQHF. CDR3 DNA sequence: TGTGCCAGCAGCCCCTTGGGGGTGGGCAATCAGCCCCAGCATTTT.

The CDR3 protein is CASSFTSSPETQYF. In nucleotides, the CDR3 is TGTGCCAGCAGCTTTACTAGCTCCCCAGAGACCCAGTACTTC. The chain recombines TRBV7-8 with TRBJ2-5; D is possibly TRBD2 (6 bases). V was pared by 3 bases and J by 4 bases, with 12 bases between. The length of the CDR3 is 14 residues. Germline V CDR1 and CDR2: SGHVS, FQNEAQ.

This clone was counted a single time. A read error may explain this, as a much larger clone is one base away. The chain couples TRBV6-1 to TRBJ2-3; D unresolved. Germline CDR1 is MNHNS and CDR2 is SASEGT. Trimming stripped 6 bases from V and 5 bases from J, with 6 bases between. The CDR3 is 11 amino acids. Written as DNA, the CDR3 is TGTGCCAGCAGCTTGGTAGATACGCAGTATTTT. It is translated as CASSLVDTQYF.

V is TRBV5-1 and J is TRBJ1-1; 7 bases are shared with TRBD1. CDR1 and CDR2 from the germline V gene are SGHRS and YFSETQ. CDR3 length: 14 amino acids. V shed 6 bases, J shed 4 bases, and the junction held 9 bases outside the gene matches. DNA for the CDR3: TGCGCCAGCACCCAGACAGGGCTCATCACTGAAGCTTTCTTT. Amino acids: CASTQTGLITEAFF. The whole variable domain, filled in from reference TRBV5-1 and TRBJ1-1, reads KAGVTQTPRYLIKTRGQQVTLSCSPISGHRSVSWYQQTPGQGLQFLFEYFSETQRNKGNFPGRFSGRQFSNSRSEMNVSTLELGDSALYLCASTQTGLITEAFFGQGTRLTVV.

This clone has only a few counts. The chain employs TRBV19 and TRBJ2-7; tentatively, D is TRBD2 (6 bases). The CDR3 covers 14 residues. Trimming shortened V by 6 bases and J by 4 bases, and 16 bases separated the two germline ends. Germline V gives CDR1 LNHDA, CDR2 SQIVND (reference sequence). For the CDR3, the DNA is TGTGCCAGTAGCGGTGGGAGGAATGAATACGAGCAGTACTTC. Protein product: CASSGGRNEYEQYF.

In DNA, the CDR3 is TGTGCCAGCAGCCTAGCGACAGGCCCAAATGAAAAACTGTTTTTT. It yields the protein CASSLATGPNEKLFF. The chain couples TRBV4-2 to TRBJ1-4, with a possible D match to TRBD1 (6 bases). Trimming took off 4 bases at V and 5 bases at J, with 14 bases between the two ends. The CDR3 consists of 15 residues. Germline assignment: CDR1 LGHNA and CDR2 YNFKEQ.

This clone was seen more than once but under ten times. The chain combines TRBV4-3 with TRBJ1-5, with D possibly being TRBD1 (5 bases). Germline CDR1 reads LGHNA; CDR2 reads YSLEER. This CDR3 is 13 amino acids long. Trimming pared 3 bases from V and 3 bases from J, leaving 6 bases between. The CDR3 DNA reads as TGCGCCAGCAGCCAGGGGGACAATCAGCCCCAGCATTTT. The encoded protein is CASSQGDNQPQHF.

The gene calls are TRBV11-2 and TRBJ2-2; 9 positions agree with TRBD1. J lost 4 bases, V lost 3 bases, and 6 bases had no gene match. The CDR3 is made up of 16 amino acids. Germline V gene lookup returns CDR1 SGHAT and CDR2 FQNNGV. CDR3 loop: CASSFRDRVPTGELFF. In DNA, the CDR3 is TGTGCCAGCAGCTTCCGGGACAGGGTTCCCACCGGGGAGCTGTTTTTT.

V usage is TRBV18 and J usage is TRBJ2-7; no clear D. Germline CDR1 reads KGHSH; CDR2 reads LQKENI. The CDR3 is made up of 14 amino acids. Trimming removed 4 bases from V and 0 bases from J, with 10 bases in between. The CDR3 sequence is CASSLQRSSYEQYF. Written as DNA, the CDR3 is TGTGCCAGCTCACTTCAGAGGAGCTCCTACGAGCAGTACTTC.

The chain carries TRBV4-1 and TRBJ2-5; 10 positions agree with TRBD2. Germline CDR1 MGHRA, CDR2 YSYEKL. V dropped 4 bases and J dropped 1; count of bases not matched to a gene: 6. The CDR3 runs to 16 residues. The CDR3 protein is CASSRSTSGIQETQYF. CDR3 DNA sequence: TGCGCCAGCAGCCGCTCAACTAGCGGGATCCAAGAGACCCAGTACTTC.